The clone carrying this T cell receptor beta chain was detected a few times. The antigen remains unidentified. This specimen belongs to a study of regulatory T cells in long-lasting Graves disease. Study-wide findings and caveats: Whereas about 870 public clonotypes were shared by new patients, persistent patients shared more, at 2,741. There was favoring of TRBV28, TRBJ1-2 and TRBJ2-5 in persistent disease.

CDR1 SGHRS and CDR2 YFSETQ come from the germline V gene. Trimming removed 4 bases at V and 5 bases at J, with 22 bases between. There are 16 residues in the CDR3. Combining iRepertoire HTBI primers with Arm-PCR of CDR3 regions, the authors built TCR beta libraries. TCRdb re-analysed the multiplex PCR reads in MiXCR, keeping a single row per CDR3 protein. The repertoire holds about 320,000 distinct CDR3 sequences, with 15% to 20% as singletons. The time point here: newly diagnosed GD, antithyroid drugs for less than 3 months. PBMCs provided the RNA from which the TCR library was made. The sequences come from peripheral blood mononuclear cells (PBMCs), collected at new diagnosis, from a patient treated with antithyroid drugs. The chain combines TRBV5-1 with TRBJ2-7; tentatively, D is TRBD2 (6 bases). This TCR came from a female donor with Graves disease. The DNA for the CDR3 is TGCGCCAGCAGCCCCCCAGGGAGGCGCCGAAGTGACGAGCAGTACTTC. This gives the protein CASSPPGRRRSDEQYF.